The 2 T cell receptor beta chains below all came from one sample that was sequenced in a study of cytomegalovirus exposure and HLA in healthy donors. This PCR relied on a set of 60 Vbeta primers and 13 Jbeta primers. The data were produced by immunoSEQ multiplex PCR, yet TCRdb's version contains in-frame clones alone and is incomplete. This sample has over 150,000 clones; 80% occur once, and the top ten carry about 4.7%. Specimen: PBMCs. These receptors originate from a man under 40 in good health and CMV-seronegative.

The V call is TRBV18, the J call TRBJ1-1; a weak D match, TRBD1 (6 bases). Trimming cost V 3 bases and J 0 bases, with 26 bases left between them. Germline values: CDR1 KGHSH, CDR2 LQKENI. The CDR3 consists of 20 residues. The CDR3 nucleotides are TGTGCCAGCTCACCGGCTGGACAGCGGCCAACTTTTTTAATGAACACTGAAGCTTTCTTT. Encoded protein: CASSPAGQRPTFLMNTEAFF.

This clone has more than one count but fewer than ten. The chain joins TRBV11-2 to TRBJ1-2; D not certain. V shed 1 base and J shed 10 bases, with 10 bases lying between them. The CDR3 is 12 residues long. Germline V gives CDR1 SGHAT, CDR2 FQNNGV. CDR3 loop: CASSLGREDYTF. The CDR3, as DNA: TGTGCCAGCAGCTTAGGGAGGGAGGACTACACCTTC.